This TCR beta chain was found in a study of T cell changes during pregnancy in multiple sclerosis (dated by TCRdb to about 2019). For context, the study as a whole: In women with multiple sclerosis, the researchers looked at how the T cell repertoire shifted as pregnancy progressed.

Note on this clone: What this receptor recognizes is not known. Base qualities are not provided; no much larger clone lies one nucleotide away.

Trimming takes 5 bases off V and 6 bases off J; junction bases not matched to a gene: 3. CDR1 and CDR2 (SGHTA, FQGTGA) derive from the germline V gene. From its cysteine to its phenylalanine, the CDR3 spans 14 amino acids. Just the 42-base CDR3 DNA is kept, in frame starting at base 1. Receptor amplification or capture employed the immunoSEQ multiplex PCR assay. Entries here come from immuneACCESS through TCRdb and include only in-frame sequences with V and J called. Some clones fail to appear in such tables; in the studies checked, an unresolved V gene covers under half of the shortfall, and the cause of the remainder is unknown. A total of about 72,000 clones appear in this sample, roughly nine tenths of them only once. The ten largest account for roughly 0.85% of the sample.

The V gene is TRBV7-3 and the J gene is TRBJ1-6, with 8 bases in between that match TRBD1. The receptor was derived from a female donor with multiple sclerosis, enrolled in a pregnancy study. Material: peripheral blood, obtained in the second trimester of pregnancy. The DNA sequence is TGTGCCAGCAGCCGGGACAGGCTTAATTCACCCCTCCACTTT. Its amino acids are CASSRDRLNSPLHF.